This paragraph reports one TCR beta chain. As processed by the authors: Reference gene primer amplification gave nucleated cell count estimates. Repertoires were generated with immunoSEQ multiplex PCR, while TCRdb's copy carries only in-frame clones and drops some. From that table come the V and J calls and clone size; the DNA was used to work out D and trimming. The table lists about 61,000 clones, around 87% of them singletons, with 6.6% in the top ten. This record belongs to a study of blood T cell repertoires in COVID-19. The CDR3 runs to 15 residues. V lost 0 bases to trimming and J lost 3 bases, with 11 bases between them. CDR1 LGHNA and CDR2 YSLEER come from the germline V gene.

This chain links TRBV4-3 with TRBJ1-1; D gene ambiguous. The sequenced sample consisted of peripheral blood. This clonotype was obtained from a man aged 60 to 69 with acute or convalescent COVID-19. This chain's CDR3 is CASSQDFGRDTEAFF. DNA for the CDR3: TGCGCCAGCAGCCAAGATTTCGGGAGGGACACTGAAGCTTTCTTT.